This T cell receptor beta chain was profiled in a study of T cells in Graves' hyperthyroidism and ophthalmopathy. Across the study: Peripheral blood was obtained at initial diagnosis, preceding any treatment. Study findings and constraints: In the blood, most expanded thyroid clonotypes above 0.001 appeared as well.

V dropped 4 bases and J dropped 1 base, with 15 bases sitting between them. The CDR3 has 15 residues. CDR1 and CDR2 from the germline V gene are GTSNPN and SVGIG (reference sequence). Clinical symptoms, serum thyroxine, TRAb, thyroid ultrasound and orbital computed tomography informed diagnoses. This sample holds PBMCs from 8 to 10 ml fresh peripheral blood. Amplified regions were TCR beta CDR3 sequences from RNA transcripts. The TCR CDR3 was amplified in a first-round RT-PCR using the HTBI primer set. Each CDR3 protein gets one entry after TCRdb re-called the multiplex PCR reads with MiXCR. The table records around 400,000 distinct CDR3 sequences, 13% of them present only once. This clonotype was detected ten times or more. The antigen remains unidentified.

The chain is built from TRBV30 and TRBJ2-3; possibly TRBD2 for D (6 bases). Specimen: blood. The receptor comes from a woman aged 18-29 years with Graves' hyperthyroidism. This chain's CDR3 is CAWNTEGLGTDTQYF. The CDR3 nucleotides read TGTGCCTGGAATACGGAGGGCCTCGGCACAGATACGCAGTATTTT. Full variable domain (remainder filled in from reference TRBV30 and TRBJ2-3): SQTIHQWPATLVQPVGSPLSLECTVEGTSNPNLYWYRQAAGRGLQLLFYSVGIGQISSEVPQNLSASRPQDRQFILSSKKLLLSDSGFYLCAWNTEGLGTDTQYFGPGTRLTVL.